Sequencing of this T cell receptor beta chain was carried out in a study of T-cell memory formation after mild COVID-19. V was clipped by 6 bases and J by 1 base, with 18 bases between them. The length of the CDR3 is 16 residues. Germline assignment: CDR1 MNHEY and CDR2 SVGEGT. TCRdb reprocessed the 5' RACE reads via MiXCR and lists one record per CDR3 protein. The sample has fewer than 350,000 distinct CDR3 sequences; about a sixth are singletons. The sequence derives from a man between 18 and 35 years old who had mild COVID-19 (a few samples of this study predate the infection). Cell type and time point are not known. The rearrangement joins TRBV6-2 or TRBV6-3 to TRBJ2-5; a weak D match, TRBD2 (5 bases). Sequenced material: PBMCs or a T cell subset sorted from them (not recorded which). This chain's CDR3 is CASRKSPGAAQETQYF. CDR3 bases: TGTGCCAGCAGAAAGTCCCCAGGAGCGGCCCAAGAGACCCAGTACTTC.